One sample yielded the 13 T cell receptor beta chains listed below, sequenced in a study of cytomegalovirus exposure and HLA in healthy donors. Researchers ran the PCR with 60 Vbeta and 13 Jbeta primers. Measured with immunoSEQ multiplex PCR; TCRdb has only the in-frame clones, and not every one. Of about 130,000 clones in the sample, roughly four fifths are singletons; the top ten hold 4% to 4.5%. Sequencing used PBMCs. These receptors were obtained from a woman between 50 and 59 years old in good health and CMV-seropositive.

The chain's CDR3 is CASSYGTGKNIQYF. For the CDR3, the DNA is TGTGCCAGCAGTTACGGGACAGGCAAAAACATTCAGTACTTC. V and J are TRBV6-6 and TRBJ2-4; TRBD1 aligns across 8 bases. Germline-derived CDR1 and CDR2 are MNHNY and SVGAGI (reference sequence). The length of the CDR3 is 14 residues. The ends lost 2 bases at V and 3 bases at J; junction bases unmatched: 0.

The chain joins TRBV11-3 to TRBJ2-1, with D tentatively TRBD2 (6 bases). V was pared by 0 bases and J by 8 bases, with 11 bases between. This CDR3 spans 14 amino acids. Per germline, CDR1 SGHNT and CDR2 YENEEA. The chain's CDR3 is CASSLDAGSDEQFF. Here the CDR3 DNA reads TGTGCCAGCAGCTTAGATGCGGGGTCGGATGAGCAGTTCTTC.

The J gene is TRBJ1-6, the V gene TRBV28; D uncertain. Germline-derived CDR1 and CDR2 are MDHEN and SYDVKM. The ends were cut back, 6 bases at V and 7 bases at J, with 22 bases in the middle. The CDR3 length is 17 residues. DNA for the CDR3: TGTGCCAGCAGCCCACTAGGTCTAGGGAGGGAAAATTCACCCCTCCACTTT. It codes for CASSPLGLGRENSPLHF.

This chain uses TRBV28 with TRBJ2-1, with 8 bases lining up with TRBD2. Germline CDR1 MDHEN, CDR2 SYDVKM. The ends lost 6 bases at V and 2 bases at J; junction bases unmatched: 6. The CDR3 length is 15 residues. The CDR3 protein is CASSLRRGAYNEQFF. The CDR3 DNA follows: TGTGCCAGCAGCCTCCGGCGGGGGGCCTACAATGAGCAGTTCTTC.

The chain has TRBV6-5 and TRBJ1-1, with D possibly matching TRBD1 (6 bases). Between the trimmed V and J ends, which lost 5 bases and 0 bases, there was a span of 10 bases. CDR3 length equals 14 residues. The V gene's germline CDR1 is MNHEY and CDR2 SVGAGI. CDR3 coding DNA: TGTGCCAGCAGTAGACAGGTGTTGAACACTGAAGCTTTCTTT. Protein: CASSRQVLNTEAFF.

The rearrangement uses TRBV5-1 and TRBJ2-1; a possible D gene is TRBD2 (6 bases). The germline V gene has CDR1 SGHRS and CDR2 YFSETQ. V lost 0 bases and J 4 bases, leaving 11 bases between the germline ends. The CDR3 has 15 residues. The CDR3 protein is CASSLDRLDYNEQFF. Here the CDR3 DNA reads TGCGCCAGCAGCTTGGACCGACTAGATTACAATGAGCAGTTCTTC. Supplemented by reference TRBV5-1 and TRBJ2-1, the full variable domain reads KAGVTQTPRYLIKTRGQQVTLSCSPISGHRSVSWYQQTPGQGLQFLFEYFSETQRNKGNFPGRFSGRQFSNSRSEMNVSTLELGDSALYLCASSLDRLDYNEQFFGPGTRLTVL.

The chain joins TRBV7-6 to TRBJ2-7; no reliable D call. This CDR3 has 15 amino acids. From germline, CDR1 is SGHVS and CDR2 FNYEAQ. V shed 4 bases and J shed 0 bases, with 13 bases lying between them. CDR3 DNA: TGTGCCAGCAGCTCCAACAGCCTCCTCTCCTACGAGCAGTACTTC. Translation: CASSSNSLLSYEQYF.

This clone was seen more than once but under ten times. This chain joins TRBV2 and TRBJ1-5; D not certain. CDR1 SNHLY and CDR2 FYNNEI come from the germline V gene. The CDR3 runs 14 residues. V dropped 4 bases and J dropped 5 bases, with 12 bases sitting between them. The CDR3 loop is CASSVGGEYQPQHF. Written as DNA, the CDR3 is TGTGCCAGCAGTGTCGGCGGGGAGTATCAGCCCCAGCATTTT. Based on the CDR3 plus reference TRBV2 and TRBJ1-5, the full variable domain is EPEVTQTPSHQVTQMGQEVILRCVPISNHLYFYWYRQILGQKVEFLVSFYNNEISEKSEIFDDQFSVERPDGSNFTLKIRSTKLEDSAMYFCASSVGGEYQPQHFGDGTRLSIL.

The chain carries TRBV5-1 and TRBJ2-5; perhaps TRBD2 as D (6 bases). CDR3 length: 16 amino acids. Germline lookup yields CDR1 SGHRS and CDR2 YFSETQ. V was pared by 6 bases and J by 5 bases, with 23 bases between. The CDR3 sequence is CASTIRDVSRGETQYF. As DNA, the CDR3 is TGCGCCAGCACTATCCGGGACGTATCCCGGGGGGAGACCCAGTACTTC.

CDR3 bases: TGTGCCAGCAGTCGCGGACAATTGACTAACTATGGCTACACCTTC. This encodes CASSRGQLTNYGYTF. The chain employs TRBV6-5 and TRBJ1-2; D possibly corresponds to TRBD1 (5 bases). Germline V gene data show CDR1 as MNHEY and CDR2 as SVGAGI. Trimming cost V 5 bases and J 0 bases, with 13 bases left between them. The CDR3 is 15 residues long.

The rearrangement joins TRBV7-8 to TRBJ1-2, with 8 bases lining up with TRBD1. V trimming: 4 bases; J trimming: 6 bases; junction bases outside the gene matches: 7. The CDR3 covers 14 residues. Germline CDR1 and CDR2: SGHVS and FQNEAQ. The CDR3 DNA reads TGTGCCAGCAGCTCCTTGGACAGGGCGCATGGCTACACCTTC. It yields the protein CASSSLDRAHGYTF.

In nucleotides, the CDR3 is TGTGCCAGCAGCCATCGAGGACTGCTCGGGGGCAATGAGCAGTTCTTC. Protein sequence: CASSHRGLLGGNEQFF. V is TRBV4-2 and J is TRBJ2-1; weak D call: TRBD2 (6 bases). The CDR3 length is 16 residues. Deletions cut 3 bases from V and 6 bases from J, with 18 bases between. CDR1 LGHNA and CDR2 YNFKEQ come from the germline V gene.

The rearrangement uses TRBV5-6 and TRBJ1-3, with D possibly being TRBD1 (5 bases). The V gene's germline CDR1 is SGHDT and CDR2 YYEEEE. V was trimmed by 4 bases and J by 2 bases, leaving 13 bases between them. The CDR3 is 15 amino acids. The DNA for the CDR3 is TGTGCCAGCAGCCTCAGGGCGCCGGCTGGAAACACCATATATTTT. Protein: CASSLRAPAGNTIYF.